The sequence of this T cell receptor beta chain was determined in a study of cytomegalovirus exposure and HLA in healthy donors. General study findings and limits: Fewer N-insertions than the 666-donor mean were reportedly shown by an Asian-associated ancestry cluster in a later analysis. Later analysis associated a missense DCLRE1C variant with TCR beta V- and J-gene trimming.

As to this clone: What it binds is unknown.

At the time of sampling, donors were nominally healthy, though unrecorded immune exposures were likely. Primers included in the PCR were 60 Vbeta and 13 Jbeta primers. As originally analysed: Approximately 11 million shared chains were among 80 million or so unique TCR beta chains counted in a later analysis. TCRdb keeps only in-frame clones here, not all; method: immunoSEQ multiplex PCR. The DNA was the basis for D and trimming; V, J and clone size are from that table. The table has about 130,000 clones, 79% seen once; the top ten hold 2% to 2.5%. The sequenced material came from PBMCs. This receptor was obtained from a young man in good health and CMV-seronegative.

For the CDR3, the DNA is TGTGCCAGCATCCAGGGGGGACTAGCGGGAGGTAGCCCAGAGACCCAGTACTTC. Amino acids: CASIQGGLAGGSPETQYF. This chain links TRBV7-3 with TRBJ2-5, with 15 nucleotides matching TRBD2. The V gene end was trimmed by 7 bases and the J gene end by 4 bases; junction bases not matched to a gene: 13. The germline gives CDR1 SGHTA, CDR2 FQGTGA. CDR3 length: 18 residues.